The present entry profiles one T cell receptor beta chain with its context. The junction does not match germline at one end; this may be a read error. Patients with Susac syndrome met the recently defined diagnostic criteria for definite or probable disease. The TEMRA cells underwent FACS enrichment, while the CD8+ and CD4+ T cells underwent negative isolation. Germline V CDR1 and CDR2: SSHAT, FNYEAQ (reference sequence). The CDR3 contains 14 residues. These data come from a study of CD8 T cells in Susac syndrome. Study summary: When blood was drawn, patients with Susac syndrome were on intravenous immunoglobulin alone, on corticosteroids, or therapy-naive.

The RNA, roughly 0.45 to 1 ug, was put through reverse transcription using random hexamers. Multiplex PCR with immunoSEQ amplified the TCR beta CDR3 across 54 Vbeta and 13 Jbeta. From the immunoSEQ multiplex PCR reads, TCRdb called clonotypes with MiXCR, one entry per CDR3 protein. The sample shows approximately 210,000 distinct CDR3 sequences, 94% of them seen only once. The clonotype comes from a human donor with Susac syndrome. Sequenced material: CD4+ T cells from PBMCs. The chain is built from TRBV7-7 and TRBJ2-2; perhaps TRBD1 as D (5 bases). The CDR3 protein is CASSFLRDTGELFF. In DNA, the CDR3 is TGTGCTAGCAGCTTCCTCAGGGACACCGGGGAGCTGTTTTTT.